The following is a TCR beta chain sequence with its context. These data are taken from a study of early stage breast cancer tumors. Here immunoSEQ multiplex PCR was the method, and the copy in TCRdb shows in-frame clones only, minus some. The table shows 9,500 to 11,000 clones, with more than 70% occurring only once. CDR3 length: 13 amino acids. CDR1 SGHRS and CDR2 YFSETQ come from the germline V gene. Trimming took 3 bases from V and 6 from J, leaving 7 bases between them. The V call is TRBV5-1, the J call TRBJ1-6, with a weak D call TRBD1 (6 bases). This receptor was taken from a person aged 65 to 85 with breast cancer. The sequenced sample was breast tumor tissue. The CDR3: CASSSDSNSPLHF. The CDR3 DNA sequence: TGCGCCAGCAGCTCGGACAGTAATTCACCCCTCCACTTT.